This T cell receptor (beta chain) was identified in a study of blood T cell repertoires in COVID-19. About the study: Sites across the United States, Italy and Spain contributed samples from acute and convalescent COVID-19. Nucleic acid was either cDNA or gDNA, and it came from T cells, B-cell-depleted T cells, or PBMCs.

Looked up from germline, CDR1 is MNHEY and CDR2 is SMNVEV (reference sequence). V lost 6 bases and J 2 bases, leaving 12 bases between the germline ends. The CDR3 spans 14 residues. Original methodology: Estimates of nucleated cell counts were drawn from the amplification of reference gene primers. TCRdb keeps only in-frame clones here, not all; method: immunoSEQ multiplex PCR. That table furnishes V, J and clone size, whereas the DNA furnished D and trimming. The table shows about 200,000 clones, with less than 85% occurring only once. The sample taken for sequencing was peripheral blood. The chain combines TRBV27 with TRBJ2-3, with TRBD2 as a possible D gene (6 bases). The TCR originated in a woman aged 80 or older with COVID-19, enrolled during active disease. CDR3 sequence reads: CASRGRGSTDTQYF. CDR3 nucleotide sequence: TGTGCCAGCAGGGGGCGGGGCTCCACAGATACGCAGTATTTT.